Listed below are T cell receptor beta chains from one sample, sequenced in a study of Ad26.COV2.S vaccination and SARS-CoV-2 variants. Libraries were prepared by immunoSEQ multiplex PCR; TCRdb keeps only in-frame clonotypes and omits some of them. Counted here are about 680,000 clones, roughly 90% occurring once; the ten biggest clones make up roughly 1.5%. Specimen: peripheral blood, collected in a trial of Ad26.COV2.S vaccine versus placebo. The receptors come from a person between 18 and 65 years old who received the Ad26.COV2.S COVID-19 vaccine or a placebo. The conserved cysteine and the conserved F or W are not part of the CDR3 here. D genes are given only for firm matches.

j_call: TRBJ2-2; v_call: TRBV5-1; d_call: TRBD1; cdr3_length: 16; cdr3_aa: ASSPRFGTGDSTGELF
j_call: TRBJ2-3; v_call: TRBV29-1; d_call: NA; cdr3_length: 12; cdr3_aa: SVDGVTSTDTQY
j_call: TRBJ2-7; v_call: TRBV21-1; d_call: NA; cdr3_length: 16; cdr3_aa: ASSKAKVRTGILYEQY
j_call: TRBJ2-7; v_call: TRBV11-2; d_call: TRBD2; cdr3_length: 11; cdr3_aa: ASSLYGEGEQY
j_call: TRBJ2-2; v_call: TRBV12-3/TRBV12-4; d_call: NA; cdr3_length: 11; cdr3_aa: ASSWPNTGELF
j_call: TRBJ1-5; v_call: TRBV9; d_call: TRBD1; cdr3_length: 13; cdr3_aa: ASSPGQGGNQPQH
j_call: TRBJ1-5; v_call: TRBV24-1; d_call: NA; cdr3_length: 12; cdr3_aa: ATSDSYGNQPQH
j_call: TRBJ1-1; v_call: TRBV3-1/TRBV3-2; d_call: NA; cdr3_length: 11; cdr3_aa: ASSPRELTEAF
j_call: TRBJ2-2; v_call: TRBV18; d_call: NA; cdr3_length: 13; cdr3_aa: ASSLLRTNTGELF
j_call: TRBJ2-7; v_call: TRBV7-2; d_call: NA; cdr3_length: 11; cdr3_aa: ASSLGVGTRQY
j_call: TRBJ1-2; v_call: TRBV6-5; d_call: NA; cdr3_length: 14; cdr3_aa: ASSYSMGYGNYGYT
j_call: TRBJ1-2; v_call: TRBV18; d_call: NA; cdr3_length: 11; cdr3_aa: ASFKGIDYGYT
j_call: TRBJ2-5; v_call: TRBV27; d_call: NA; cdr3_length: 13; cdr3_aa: ASKRIRVGQETQY
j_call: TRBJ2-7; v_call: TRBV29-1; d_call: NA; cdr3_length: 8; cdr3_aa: SVADYEQY
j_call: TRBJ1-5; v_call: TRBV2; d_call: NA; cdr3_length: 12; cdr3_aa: ASSEREGHQPQH
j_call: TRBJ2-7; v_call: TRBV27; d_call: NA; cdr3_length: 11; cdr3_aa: ASSLYNGFEQY
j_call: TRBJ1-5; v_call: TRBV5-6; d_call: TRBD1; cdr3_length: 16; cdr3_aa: ASSRGQGRPDSNQPQH
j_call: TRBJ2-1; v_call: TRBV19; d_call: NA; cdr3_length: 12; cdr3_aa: ASSIYLGYNEQF
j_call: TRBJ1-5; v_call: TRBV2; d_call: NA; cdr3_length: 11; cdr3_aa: ASSEGTFQPQH
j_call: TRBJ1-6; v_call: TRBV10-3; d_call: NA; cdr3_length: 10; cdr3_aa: AISESTGNLH
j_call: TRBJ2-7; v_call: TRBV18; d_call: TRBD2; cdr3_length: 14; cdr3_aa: ASSPRASGKVYEQY
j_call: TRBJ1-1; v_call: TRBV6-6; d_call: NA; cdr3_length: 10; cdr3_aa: ASSYLNRETF
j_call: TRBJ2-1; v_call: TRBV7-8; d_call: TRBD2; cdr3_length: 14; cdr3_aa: ASSIQGSSGYNEQF
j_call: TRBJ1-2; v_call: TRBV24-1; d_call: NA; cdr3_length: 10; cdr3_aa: ATSEGVYGYT
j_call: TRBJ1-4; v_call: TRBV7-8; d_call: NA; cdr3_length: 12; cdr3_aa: ASSRSGAREKLF
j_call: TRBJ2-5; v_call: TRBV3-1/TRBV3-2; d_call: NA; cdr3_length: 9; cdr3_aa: ASKIYETQY
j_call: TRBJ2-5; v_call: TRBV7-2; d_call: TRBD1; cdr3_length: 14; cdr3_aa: ASSFPGQGVGETQY
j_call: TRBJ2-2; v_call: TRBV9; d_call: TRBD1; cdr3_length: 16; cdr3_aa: ASSVGDRDRANTGELF
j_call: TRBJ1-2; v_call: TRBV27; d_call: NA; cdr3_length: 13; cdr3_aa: ASSAWVRGAYGYT
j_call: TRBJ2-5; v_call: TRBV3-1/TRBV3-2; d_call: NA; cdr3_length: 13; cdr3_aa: ASSQDYSWERTQY
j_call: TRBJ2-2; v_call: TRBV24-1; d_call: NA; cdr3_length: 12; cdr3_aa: ATSDTANTGELF
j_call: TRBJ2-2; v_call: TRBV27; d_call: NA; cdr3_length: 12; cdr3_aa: ASSLSAGTGELF
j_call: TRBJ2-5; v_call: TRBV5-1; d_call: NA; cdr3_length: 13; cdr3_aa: ASSFLATGEETQY
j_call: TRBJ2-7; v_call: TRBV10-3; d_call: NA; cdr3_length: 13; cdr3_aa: AISESGGRWSEQY
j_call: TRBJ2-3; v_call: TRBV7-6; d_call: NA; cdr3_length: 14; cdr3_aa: ASSSRSGGTRDTQY
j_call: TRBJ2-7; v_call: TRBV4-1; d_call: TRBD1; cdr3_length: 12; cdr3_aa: ASSQPGRGYEQY